This T cell receptor (beta chain) emerged from a study of identical twins (dated by TCRdb to the mid-2010s). At the level of the whole study: To test whether fetal clonotypes persist, this study deep-sequenced TCR alpha and beta repertoires from monozygotic twins, from unrelated adults of various ages, and from cord blood. To rule out contamination, the twin experiments were replicated at different times with different library preparation protocols.

All donors were healthy Caucasians. The researchers also sequenced three unrelated adults who were not twins: a male aged 18 to 30, a male aged 50 to 60, and a female aged 50 to 60. Miltenyi CD45RO+ enrichment and human naive T-cell isolation kits were used to isolate memory (CD45RO+) and naive T cells from PBMC. On the study overall, not on this receptor specifically: Fewer insertions were carried by abundant cord blood beta clonotypes, a similar but weaker trend appeared in young adult naive repertoires, and no such trend appeared in memory repertoires. In monozygotic twins, out-of-frame TCR alpha sharing was systematically underestimated by recombination models, although the models agreed with sharing between unrelated individuals. Invariant T cells such as MAIT and iNKT could partly confound zero-insertion analyses, though diverse VJ usage argued against this for most clonotypes. Compared with coincidental sharing between unrelated individuals, an excess of low generation-probability sequences was observed among out-of-frame TCR alpha sequences shared between twins. The excess sharing between twins in beta out-of-frame sequences was weaker because fewer shared sequences reduced the signal-to-noise ratio. Because the same donors could not be followed over many years, the conclusions depended on cross-sectional statistical analysis.

Receptor amplification or capture employed 5' RACE. The reads were generated on an Illumina HiSeq 2000. A universal primer binding site was introduced by template switching, and a unique molecular identifier was present in the final cDNA, enabling accurate counting of TCR cDNA molecules. Specific primers in the conserved constant-segment region were used to synthesize first-strand cDNA for the TCR alpha and beta chains. To control for contamination, every cDNA library was double barcoded, receiving both a SMART-Mk sample barcode and Illumina barcodes. TruSeq adapter sequences along with Illumina sample barcodes were introduced in two successive PCR steps. The Illumina HiSeq platform was used with custom primers to sequence TCR alpha and beta cDNA libraries. The authors processed their data as follows. MiGEC processed the raw reads to extract unique molecular identifiers, while MiXCR was used to determine the CDR3 positions. Recombination models were inferred per individual with the repgenHMM and IGoR tools using an EM algorithm. Shared clonotypes were analyzed with the tcR package in R, and sharing was normalized by the product of cloneset sizes. To study raw recombination without the effects of thymic and clonal selection, out-of-frame nonproductive sequences were analyzed. TCRdb handled the public reads itself, with Q25 trimming in fastp and clone calling in MiXCR, and kept productive beta chains. Rows are combined by CDR3 protein, so each entry shows the most common genes and DNA. TCRdb assigned the V and J calls; the authors' analysis was not used. The sample contains roughly 350,000 distinct CDR3 sequences, around 9.7% of them found a single time. The ten top clones hold roughly 9% of the sample.

CDR1 and CDR2, looked up from the germline V gene (reference sequence), are SEHNR and FQNEAQ. The CDR3 holds 15 amino acids from the cysteine to the phenylalanine. Only CDR3 DNA is held: 45 bases, read in frame from base 1. V is shortened by 1 base, J by 0 bases, and the region joining them spans 9 bases. This clonotype was found a few times. Its antigen is currently not known. Base quality data are lacking; no much larger clone is found one base away. The TCR comes from a woman aged 45-65 years in good health. The V and J genes are TRBV7-9 and TRBJ1-2; the D gene remains uncertain. Sample: naive T cells sorted from blood. The label giving this sample's cell subset or site can be read as: cells isolated with a human naive T-cell isolation kit. The CDR3 has the sequence CASSLEGLANYGYTF. Here is the DNA: TGTGCCAGCAGCTTAGAGGGCTTAGCTAACTATGGCTACACCTTC.